The source of this T cell receptor (beta chain) is a study of siplizumab effects on memory and regulatory T cells. Unstimulated naive, memory, effector memory and TEMRA subsets were sequenced, and this was done in a few donor pairs. Measured with immunoSEQ multiplex PCR; TCRdb has only the in-frame clones, and not every one. Among some 62,000 clones, roughly 85% were seen once, and the ten largest hold roughly 3.8%. The V segment lost 10 bases and the J segment 3 bases; nucleotides outside the gene matches: 13. CDR1 is ENHRY and CDR2 is SYGVKD in the germline V gene. The CDR3 sequence is 17 residues long.

The receptor was isolated from a human donor in good health. The sequenced sample was memory CD4+ T cells sorted from blood. J is TRBJ2-3 and V is TRBV10-3; TRBD2 agrees at 13 bases. Written as DNA, the CDR3 is TGTGCCACCCAATCTCCTCTGGGACTAGCGGGAACAGATACGCAGTATTTT. Residues: CATQSPLGLAGTDTQYF.